This T cell receptor (beta chain) was sequenced in a study of CD8+ T cells in alopecia areata (dated by TCRdb to between 2017 and 2018). About the study as a whole: The treated patients, all with moderate-to-severe alopecia areata, were enrolled in an open-label pilot trial of oral tofacitinib given at 5 to 10 mg twice daily. Tofacitinib was given for 6 to 18 months, followed by 6 months of follow-up off drug to assess delayed response and recurrence. High-throughput TCRbeta sequencing was used to examine T cell clonal expansion in alopecia areata in both the C3H/HeJ mouse model and human patients. Scalp tissue and sorted CD4+ and CD8+ peripheral blood T cells from patchy and totalis/universalis alopecia areata patients and from healthy controls were covered by human TCRbeta sequencing. Patients on tofacitinib were biopsied at baseline and after 4 and 24 weeks of treatment, and several of the patients also had a later scalp biopsy. Clonality in the scalp was compared among normal scalp (n=4), patchy alopecia areata scalp (n=8), and alopecia totalis/universalis scalp (n=8). RNA was extracted with the PAXgene miRNA kit for fixed scalp, the miRNeasy kit for PBMCs, and the RNeasy kit for mouse skin. TCRbeta CDR3 regions were amplified by immunoSEQ multiplex PCR using 35 Vbeta forward and 13 Jbeta reverse primers.

This specimen's time point label, interpreted: baseline before oral tofacitinib. Lesional scalp punch biopsies and peripheral blood were collected from alopecia areata patients. PBMCs were separated by density centrifugation and stained for CD3, CD4 and CD8, after which CD4+ and CD8+ T cells were sorted on a FACSAria. Beyond this particular receptor, the publication reports: Shared TCR sequences between patients were less evident than in mice, which may be partly attributable to HLA diversity in the patient population. Lesional scalp, especially in alopecia totalis/universalis, showed higher clonality and more expanded CD8+ clones than normal scalp, suggesting antigenic drive. Unlike mouse skin, where gammadelta T cells dominate, normal human skin contains resident alphabeta T cells that get sequenced too, which complicates analysis of the scalp TCR repertoire.

The library was made by the immunoSEQ multiplex PCR assay. To provide template for TCR sequencing, every sample had RNA extracted and reverse transcribed into cDNA. First-strand cDNA was synthesized with SuperScript III using a 2:1 mix of oligo-dT and random hexamers. A synthetic immune receptor repertoire was used to assess amplification bias, and residual bias was removed computationally. As for the original processing: Raw reads were preprocessed for error removal, and CDR3 was defined according to IMGT conventions as running from the conserved cysteine to phenylalanine. Clonality was calculated as 1 minus Shannon entropy normalized by log2 of the number of productive unique TCRs. Scalp TCRbeta sequences were cross-referenced with sorted blood CD4 and CD8 repertoires so that the CD4 or CD8 identity of scalp clones could be inferred. Drawn from immuneACCESS, this table holds only the in-frame rearrangements with V and J called that TCRdb kept. Clones are partly lost; checked studies trace under half to an unresolved V gene and leave the rest unexplained. V, J and clone size derive from that table, while D and trimming were established from the DNA sequence. The sample has around 140,000 clones on record, about 51% of them singletons. The ten largest clones take up over 0.85% of the sample.

The germline V gene provides CDR1 SQVTM and CDR2 ANQGSEA. Including the terminal cysteine and phenylalanine, the CDR3 comprises 13 residues. The retained sequence is limited to the CDR3, 39 bases, with the frame set at the first base. V is trimmed back by 3 bases and J by 7 bases, and the junction contains 5 bases that no gene match accounts for. This clone turned up a few times. Its antigen target is currently unknown. Base qualities are missing; no much larger clone stands one base away. The rearranged chain carries TRBV29-1 and TRBJ2-1, with 8 bases aligning to TRBD1. The sequence was obtained from a human donor with alopecia areata. Here the sequenced sample was CD4+ T cells sorted from blood, taken at week 0. The nucleotides are TGCAGCGTTGAGGGCAGGGGGCTTAATGAGCAGTTCTTC. Translated, this is CSVEGRGLNEQFF.